The 16 T cell receptor beta chains below all came from one sample that was sequenced in a study of beta chain features in type 1 diabetes. Expressed TCRB transcripts were sequenced after all isolated RNA was converted to cDNA. Libraries were prepared by immunoSEQ multiplex PCR; TCRdb keeps only in-frame clonotypes and omits some of them. Here the sample spans some 300,000 clones, around 7.3% being singletons. The sequenced material came from central memory CD4+ T cells from blood. Every receptor here comes from a woman under 30 in good health.

Points on this clone: Other nucleotide sequences in the sample specify the same CDR3. The chain joins TRBV7-2 to TRBJ2-1; 10 bases agree with TRBD2. The CDR3 runs to 15 residues. J gave up 4 bases and V 3 bases, and 3 bases lay outside the gene matches. Germline CDR1 SGHTA, CDR2 FQGNSA. In nucleotides, the CDR3 is TGTGCCAGCAGCTTGGTAGCGGGGGGTTACAATGAGCAGTTCTTC. As protein: CASSLVAGGYNEQFF.

The table lists this clone with a few counts. CDR3 in amino acids: CSVPYGVYNEQFF. DNA of the CDR3: TGCAGCGTCCCCTACGGGGTGTACAATGAGCAGTTCTTC. The chain joins TRBV29-1 to TRBJ2-1, with a weak D call TRBD2 (5 bases). This CDR3 is 13 amino acids long. Per germline, CDR1 SQVTM and CDR2 ANQGSEA. Trimming took 6 bases from V and 4 from J, leaving 13 bases between them.

This clone has just a few counts. This chain uses TRBV7-9 with TRBJ2-5; TRBD1 matches at 9 bases. The last part of the DNA fits TRBJ2-7 better; the J call may be wrong. CDR3 length: 14 amino acids. CDR1 SEHNR and CDR2 FQNEAQ come from the germline V gene (reference sequence). Here the CDR3 reads CASRPGQGVNEQYF. The CDR3 bases are TGTGCCAGCCGTCCGGGACAGGGAGTTAACGAGCAGTACTTC.

Only a few counts were recorded for this clone. The chain uses TRBV30 and TRBJ2-7, with 10 bases lining up with TRBD1. In germline, CDR1 is GTSNPN, CDR2 SVGIG (reference sequence). The CDR3 totals 15 residues. Trimming removed 5 bases from V and 2 bases from J; junction bases left unmatched: 9. CDR3 residues: CAWSDPGQGPYEQYF. For the CDR3, the DNA is TGTGCCTGGTCGGATCCGGGACAGGGGCCCTACGAGCAGTACTTC. Full variable domain (outside the CDR3, taken from reference TRBV30 and TRBJ2-7): SQTIHQWPATLVQPVGSPLSLECTVEGTSNPNLYWYRQAAGRGLQLLFYSVGIGQISSEVPQNLSASRPQDRQFILSSKKLLLSDSGFYLCAWSDPGQGPYEQYFGPGTRLTVT.

There are many counts of this clone. This sequence joins TRBV2 and TRBJ2-1; D possibly uses TRBD1 or TRBD2 (5 bases each). The V end lost 5 bases, the J end lost 13 bases, and 12 bases lay between the germline ends. Germline loops: CDR1 SNHLY, CDR2 FYNNEI. The CDR3 has 11 amino acids. The CDR3 spells CASSTGTLQFF. CDR3 DNA sequence: TGTGCCAGCAGTACCGGGACCCTCCAGTTCTTC.

J is TRBJ1-1 and V is TRBV6-6; D is ambiguous. Trimming left V 8 bases short and J 3 bases short, with 10 bases between. The CDR3 is made up of 12 amino acids. CDR1 and CDR2 (germline): MNHNY, SVGAGI (reference sequence). The CDR3 nucleotides are TGTGCCAGCCTGCCTGGCGACACTGAAGCTTTCTTT. Its protein product is CASLPGDTEAFF.

This sequence joins TRBV6-6 and TRBJ1-2; D is unclear. Germline CDR1 MNHNY, CDR2 SVGAGI (reference sequence). The V end was cut by 6 bases, the J end by 4 bases, with 12 bases between. This CDR3 spans 13 amino acids. The CDR3 coding sequence is TGTGCCAGCAGCCAATCATGGGGCTATGGCTACACCTTC. As protein: CASSQSWGYGYTF.

This chain connects TRBV4-1 to TRBJ1-1, with D perhaps TRBD1 (5 bases). CDR1 is MGHRA, CDR2 YSYEKL, per germline. V gave up 2 bases and J gave up 3 bases, with 10 bases separating them. This CDR3 region has 14 residues. The CDR3 reads CASSQYIGDTEAFF. The CDR3, as DNA: TGCGCCAGCAGCCAATATATAGGGGACACTGAAGCTTTCTTT.

This sequence joins TRBV15 and TRBJ1-5; no firm D call. Trimming took 0 bases from V and 0 from J, leaving 6 bases between them. Germline V gene sequence: CDR1 LNHNV, CDR2 YYDKDF (reference sequence). The CDR3 length is 15 residues. CDR3 protein: CATSREQFSNQPQHF. CDR3 nucleotide sequence: TGTGCCACCAGCAGAGAACAGTTTAGCAATCAGCCCCAGCATTTT.

This clone was counted many times. The V call is TRBV27, the J call TRBJ2-4; D is ambiguous. Germline CDR1 MNHEY, CDR2 SMNVEV (reference sequence). This CDR3 is built from 14 residues. Trimming pared 8 bases from V and 0 bases from J, leaving 11 bases between. The CDR3 reads CASASSGAKNIQYF. CDR3 bases: TGTGCCAGCGCGAGCTCGGGAGCCAAAAACATTCAGTACTTC.

V usage is TRBV5-1 and J usage is TRBJ2-7; D remains unclear. Germline CDR1 reads SGHRS; CDR2 reads YFSETQ. Trimming stripped 3 bases from V and 2 bases from J, with 18 bases between. The CDR3 contains 16 residues. CDR3 bases: TGCGCCAGCAGCTATCTGGGTCCCGAACGGACCTACGAGCAGTACTTC. This encodes CASSYLGPERTYEQYF.

This clone has a handful of counts. This rearrangement joins TRBV23-1 to TRBJ2-1, with D possibly being TRBD1 (6 bases). TRBV23-1 is treated as an ORF (open reading frame) with a function not yet certain. The CDR3 spans 16 residues. Deletions cut 2 bases from V and 5 bases from J, with 16 bases between. This CDR3 reads CASSQLRTEKNNEQFF. For the CDR3, the DNA is TGCGCCAGCAGTCAACTAAGGACAGAAAAGAACAATGAGCAGTTCTTC.

Ten or more counts support this clone. The chain has TRBV28 and TRBJ1-4, with D hard to call. V shed 6 bases and J shed 5 bases, with 4 bases lying between them. Germline V CDR1 and CDR2: MDHEN, SYDVKM. This CDR3 contains 11 residues. The CDR3 reads CASRTNEKLFF. The DNA of the CDR3 is TGTGCCAGCAGGACAAATGAAAAACTGTTTTTT.

The V gene is TRBV7-2, the J gene TRBJ2-1; TRBD1 agrees at 9 bases. Germline trimming cut 8 bases from V and 6 bases from J; bases unmatched to any gene: 8. Germline lookup yields CDR1 SGHTA and CDR2 FQGNSA. This CDR3 is built from 14 residues. CDR3: CASSTGTGTNEQFF. For the CDR3, the DNA is TGTGCCAGCTCGACCGGGACAGGGACCAATGAGCAGTTCTTC.

CDR3 sequence reads: CASSASGTVQETQYF. CDR3 DNA sequence: TGTGCCAGCAGCGCCTCCGGGACGGTCCAAGAGACCCAGTACTTC. This chain uses TRBV9 with TRBJ2-5; the D gene could be TRBD1 or TRBD2 (5 bases each). V lost 3 bases and J lost 1, with 13 bases in between. The germline V gene has CDR1 SGDLS and CDR2 YYNGEE. The CDR3 has 15 amino acids.

A few counts support this clone. The genes are TRBV28 and TRBJ1-2; D might be TRBD1 (6 bases). The germline V gene encodes CDR1 MDHEN and CDR2 SYDVKM. The V and J ends lost 7 bases and 8 bases respectively, with 17 bases between them. The length of the CDR3 is 13 residues. CDR3 DNA sequence: TGTGCCAGCACTGGGCAGGGGTTTTACGGCTACACCTTC. This translates into CASTGQGFYGYTF.